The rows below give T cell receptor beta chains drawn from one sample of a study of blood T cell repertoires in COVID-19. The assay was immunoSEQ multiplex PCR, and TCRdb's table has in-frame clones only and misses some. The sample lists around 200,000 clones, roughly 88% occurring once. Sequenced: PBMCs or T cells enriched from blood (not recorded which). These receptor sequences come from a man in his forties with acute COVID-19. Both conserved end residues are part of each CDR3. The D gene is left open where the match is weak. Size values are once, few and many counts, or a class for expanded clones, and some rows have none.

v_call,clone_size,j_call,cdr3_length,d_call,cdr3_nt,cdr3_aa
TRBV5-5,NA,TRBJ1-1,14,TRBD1,TGTGCCAGCAGCTCTAGAGGGGGCAGCACTGAAGCTTTCTTT,CASSSRGGSTEAFF
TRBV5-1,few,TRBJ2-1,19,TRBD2,TGCGCCAGCAGCTTGGGTTACGCTAGCGGACGTCCTACCCACAATGAGCAGTTCTTC,CASSLGYASGRPTHNEQFF
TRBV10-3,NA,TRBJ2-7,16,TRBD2,TGTGCCATCAGTGCCCGTAGCGGGGGAGAGATCTACGAGCAGTACTTC,CAISARSGGEIYEQYF
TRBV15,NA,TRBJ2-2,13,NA,TGTGCCACCAGCATAGTAGACACCGGGGAGCTGTTTTTT,CATSIVDTGELFF
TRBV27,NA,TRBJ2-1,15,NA,TGTGCCAGCAGTTTTGGGACTCGCTCCTACAATGAGCAGTTCTTC,CASSFGTRSYNEQFF
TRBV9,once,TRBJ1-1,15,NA,TGTGCCAGCAGTGTGGACGGGGATACGAACACTGAAGCTTTCTTT,CASSVDGDTNTEAFF
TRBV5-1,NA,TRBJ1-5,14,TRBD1,TGCGCCAGCAGCCCCGGGACAGGGGTTCAGCCCCAGCATTTT,CASSPGTGVQPQHF
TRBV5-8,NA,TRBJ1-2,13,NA,TGTGCCAGCAGCTTTAGGGGGTCTCGGGGCTACACCTTC,CASSFRGSRGYTF
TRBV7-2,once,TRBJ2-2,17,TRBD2,TGTGCCAGCAGCTTAGGGCTGGCGGGAGGTTCTACCGGGGAGCTGTTTTTT,CASSLGLAGGSTGELFF
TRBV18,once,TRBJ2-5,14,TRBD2,TGTGCCAGCTCACCACCGGCTAGCGGAGAGACCCAGTACTTC,CASSPPASGETQYF
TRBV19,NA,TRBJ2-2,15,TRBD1,TGTGCCAGTAGGCTTAAGACAGGGGTCGCCGGGGAGCTGTTTTTT,CASRLKTGVAGELFF
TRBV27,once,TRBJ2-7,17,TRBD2,TGTGCCAGCGGTAATAGCGGGAACTTCAGATCCCCCTACGAGCAGTACTTC,CASGNSGNFRSPYEQYF
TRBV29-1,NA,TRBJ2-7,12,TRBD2,TGCAGCGCTCGGCCGGGGGGGGACGAGCAGTACTTC,CSARPGGDEQYF
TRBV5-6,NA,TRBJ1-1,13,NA,TGTGCCAGCAGCCTAGCAGGCCTCACTGAAGCTTTCTTT,CASSLAGLTEAFF
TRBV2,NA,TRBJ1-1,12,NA,TGTGCCAGCAGCGAGGACAGCCCCCGAGCTTTCTTT,CASSEDSPRAFF
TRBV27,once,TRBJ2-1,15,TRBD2,TGTGCCAGCAGTTCCCTACTAGCGGGCCTCAATGAGCAGTTCTTC,CASSSLLAGLNEQFF
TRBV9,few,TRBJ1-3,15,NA,TGTGCCAGCAGCCCCTTGGGAGGGCCAGGAAACACCATATATTTT,CASSPLGGPGNTIYF
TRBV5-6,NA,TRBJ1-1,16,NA,TGTGCCAGCAGCACGGGACATCCTACCTTGAACACTGAAGCTTTCTTT,CASSTGHPTLNTEAFF
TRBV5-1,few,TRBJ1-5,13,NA,TGCGCCAGCAGCTCCGACACTGATCAGCCCCAGCATTTT,CASSSDTDQPQHF
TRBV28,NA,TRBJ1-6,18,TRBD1,TGTGCCAGCACGGCCGGGACAGAAGGATTTTTGAATAATTCACCCCTCCACTTT,CASTAGTEGFLNNSPLHF
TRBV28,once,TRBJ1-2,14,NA,TGTGCCAGCAGCCTAGGGGTGACCGAACGTGGCTACACCTTC,CASSLGVTERGYTF
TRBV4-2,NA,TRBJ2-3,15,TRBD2,TGTGCCAGCAGCCCAAGCGGGAGGGCCAGAGATACGCAGTATTTT,CASSPSGRARDTQYF
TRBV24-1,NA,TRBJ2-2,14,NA,TGTGCCACCAGTGATCCGGGGAACACCGGGGAGCTGTTTTTT,CATSDPGNTGELFF
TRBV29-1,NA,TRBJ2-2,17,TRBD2,TGCAGCGTTGTACTGGCCTCGCGGGAGAAAAACACCGGGGAGCTGTTTTTT,CSVVLASREKNTGELFF
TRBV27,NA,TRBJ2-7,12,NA,TGTGCCAGCCGGGTCCCGCGGGGCGAGCAGTACTTC,CASRVPRGEQYF
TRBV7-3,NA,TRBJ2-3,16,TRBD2,TGTGCCAGCAGCACCTCGGGGGGTCGCGGGGTAGATACGCAGTATTTT,CASSTSGGRGVDTQYF
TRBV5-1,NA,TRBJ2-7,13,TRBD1,TGCGCCAGCCAGGACAGGGTTGTGAACGAGCAGTACTTC,CASQDRVVNEQYF
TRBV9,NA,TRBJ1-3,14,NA,TGTGCCAGCAGAGGGGCCTCCTCTGGAAACACCATATATTTT,CASRGASSGNTIYF
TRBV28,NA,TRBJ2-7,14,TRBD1,TGTGCCAGCAGCCCGGGACAGGGACCCTACGAGCAGTACTTC,CASSPGQGPYEQYF